This TCR beta chain was captured by sequencing in a study of CD8+ T cells in alopecia areata. The overall study: Those treated were given oral tofacitinib at 5 to 10 mg twice daily. Tofacitinib was given for 6 to 18 months, then stopped for 6 months.

Findings and limits, study-wide: Relative to normal scalp, lesional scalp, especially alopecia totalis/universalis, showed higher clonality.

In each case, RNA was isolated and then reverse transcribed into cDNA as the sequencing template. The assay was immunoSEQ multiplex PCR, and TCRdb's table has in-frame clones only and misses some. The sample contains 80,000 to 100,000 clones, 41% of which appear only once. This clone was recorded a few times. Antigen specificity is unknown. The CDR3 runs to 12 residues. Germline CDR1 SGHRS, CDR2 YFSETQ. Deletions cut 7 bases from V and 6 bases from J, with 10 bases between. The V call is TRBV5-1, the J call TRBJ2-2; D is undetermined. The sequenced sample was CD4+ T cells sorted from blood. This clonotype originated in a human donor with alopecia areata. CDR3 in DNA: TGCGCCAGCCCGAGTGACTCCGGGGAGCTGTTTTTT. It encodes CASPSDSGELFF.